This T cell receptor beta chain comes out of a study of cytomegalovirus exposure and HLA in healthy donors. Study as a whole: Earlier, 180 million or so T cells were analyzed, and 90 million to 120 million unique TCR beta sequences were found among them.

Germline CDR1 is SGHKS and CDR2 is YYEKEE (reference sequence). The CDR3 is made up of 16 amino acids. The V gene end was trimmed by 1 base and the J gene end by 6 bases; junction bases not matched to a gene: 9. The PCR employed 60 Vbeta primers together with 13 Jbeta primers. The authors' processing: Later, roughly 80 million unique TCR beta chains were counted in an analysis, and roughly 11 million of them were shared. Repertoires were generated with immunoSEQ multiplex PCR, while TCRdb's copy carries only in-frame clones and drops some. The V and J calls and clone size were taken over from that table, and D and trimming were inferred from the DNA. The table lists 150,000 to 200,000 clones, roughly 80% of them singletons.

This chain joins TRBV5-5 and TRBJ1-5; 8 positions agree with TRBD1. The sample comprised PBMCs. The TCR was taken from a woman in her forties or fifties in good health and CMV-seronegative. DNA for the CDR3: TGTGCCAGCAGCTTGTCTAGAGACAGGGGAATTCAGCCCCAGCATTTT. Residues: CASSLSRDRGIQPQHF.